A selection of T cell receptor beta chains follows, all from one sample in a study of vaccination and CD4 T cells after COVID-19. TCRdb independently ran MiXCR on the PCR reads; one entry per CDR3 protein. The data contain tens of thousands of distinct CDR3 sequences, roughly 62% of them seen just once; the ten biggest clones take up 1.1%. Sequenced material: CD4+ T cells from blood, taken before SARS-CoV-2 vaccination. The source of these receptors is a human donor who had recovered from COVID-19. Each CDR3 is given with its conserved first and last residue. Each record gives: D gene, clone size, V gene, J gene, CDR3 DNA, CDR3 protein. D genes are given only for firm matches. Clone size is stated in some rows and not others, as once, few, many or a class when expanded.

d_gene: -; abundance: few; v_gene: TRBV24-1; j_gene: TRBJ1-2; CDR3nt: TGTGCCACCAGTGATTTGGGGCAGCCCTATGGCTACACCTTC; CDR3aa: CATSDLGQPYGYTF
d_gene: -; abundance: -; v_gene: TRBV20-1; j_gene: TRBJ1-3; CDR3nt: TGCAGTGCTAGAGGTGGAGACAGCTCTGGAAACACCATATATTTT; CDR3aa: CSARGGDSSGNTIYF
d_gene: TRBD1; abundance: -; v_gene: TRBV28; j_gene: TRBJ2-7; CDR3nt: TGTGCCAGCAGTTTACCGACAGGGGTACGTAACGAGCAGTACTTC; CDR3aa: CASSLPTGVRNEQYF
d_gene: TRBD1; abundance: -; v_gene: TRBV7-2; j_gene: TRBJ1-6; CDR3nt: TGTGCCAGCAGCTCCGCGGGACAGTATCATTCACCCCTCCACTTT; CDR3aa: CASSSAGQYHSPLHF
d_gene: TRBD1; abundance: few; v_gene: TRBV20-1; j_gene: TRBJ2-5; CDR3nt: TGCAGTGCTAGAGCAACGAACAGGGGTGGGGAGACCCAGTACTTC; CDR3aa: CSARATNRGGETQYF
d_gene: TRBD1; abundance: -; v_gene: TRBV10-3; j_gene: TRBJ2-1; CDR3nt: TGTGCCATCAGTGAGCCGGGGACAGCATACAATGAGCAGTTCTTC; CDR3aa: CAISEPGTAYNEQFF
d_gene: TRBD1; abundance: -; v_gene: TRBV7-3; j_gene: TRBJ2-2; CDR3nt: TGTGCCAGCAGCTTAATTTACAGGGGGCCTCGAATCACCGGGGAGCTGTTTTTT; CDR3aa: CASSLIYRGPRITGELFF
d_gene: -; abundance: few; v_gene: TRBV2; j_gene: TRBJ2-3; CDR3nt: TGTGCCAGCCAAGATGCATTCACAGATACGCAGTATTTT; CDR3aa: CASQDAFTDTQYF
d_gene: TRBD2; abundance: -; v_gene: TRBV7-2; j_gene: TRBJ2-1; CDR3nt: TGTGCCAGCAGCTCGCCCGGGGCTAGCGGGAGGTTGAGGACCTACAATGAGCAGTTCTTC; CDR3aa: CASSSPGASGRLRTYNEQFF
d_gene: TRBD2; abundance: -; v_gene: TRBV20-1; j_gene: TRBJ2-2; CDR3nt: TGCAGTGCTCCTGTAGCGGGAGTAGACACCGGGGAGCTGTTTTTT; CDR3aa: CSAPVAGVDTGELFF
d_gene: -; abundance: -; v_gene: TRBV30; j_gene: TRBJ1-2; CDR3nt: TGTGCCTGGAGTCAGATGGGGTATGGCTACACCTTC; CDR3aa: CAWSQMGYGYTF
d_gene: TRBD1; abundance: -; v_gene: TRBV10-3; j_gene: TRBJ2-7; CDR3nt: TGTGCCATCAGTGCACCGGGACAGGGGTACGAGCAGTACTTC; CDR3aa: CAISAPGQGYEQYF
d_gene: -; abundance: -; v_gene: TRBV10-1; j_gene: TRBJ2-1; CDR3nt: TGCGCCAGCAGTGAGTTTGGGGGGAATAACAATGAGCAGTTCTTC; CDR3aa: CASSEFGGNNNEQFF
d_gene: TRBD2; abundance: -; v_gene: TRBV5-1; j_gene: TRBJ2-7; CDR3nt: TGCGCCAGCAGCTTGGTCCGGGGAGCGGGAGATCTCGAGCAGTACTTC; CDR3aa: CASSLVRGAGDLEQYF
d_gene: TRBD1; abundance: -; v_gene: TRBV20-1; j_gene: TRBJ2-7; CDR3nt: TGCAGTGCTAGTGGACAGGGGTCCGGCGAGCAGTACTTC; CDR3aa: CSASGQGSGEQYF
d_gene: -; abundance: few; v_gene: TRBV6-1; j_gene: TRBJ1-1; CDR3nt: TGTGCCAGCACCGATTTGAACACTGAAGCTTTCTTT; CDR3aa: CASTDLNTEAFF
d_gene: TRBD2; abundance: -; v_gene: TRBV6-1; j_gene: TRBJ2-3; CDR3nt: TGTGCCAGCAGTCGCGGGACTAGCGGGAGCGTGCGCACAGATACGCAGTATTTT; CDR3aa: CASSRGTSGSVRTDTQYF
d_gene: TRBD2; abundance: -; v_gene: TRBV19; j_gene: TRBJ2-3; CDR3nt: TGTGCCAGTAGTATGCGGACTAGCGGGATTTCAGGAACGCAGTATTTT; CDR3aa: CASSMRTSGISGTQYF
d_gene: -; abundance: -; v_gene: TRBV11-1; j_gene: TRBJ2-2; CDR3nt: TGTGCCAGCAGCGGGGATCCGAACACCGGGGAGCTGTTTTTT; CDR3aa: CASSGDPNTGELFF
d_gene: TRBD2; abundance: -; v_gene: TRBV6-2/TRBV6-3; j_gene: TRBJ2-2; CDR3nt: TGTGCCAGCCGCAGCGGGGGCTACACCGGGGAGCTGTTTTTT; CDR3aa: CASRSGGYTGELFF